The 30 T cell receptor beta chains below all came from one sample that was sequenced in a study of CXCR3-negative and CXCR3-positive naive CD8 T cells. The authors prepared UMI-labeled TRB cDNA libraries by 5' RACE. TCRdb re-analyzed the 5' RACE reads; it lists each CDR3 protein once, without DNA. With about 38,000 distinct CDR3 sequences in the sample, the ten largest clones hold 13% to 15%. Material: memory CD8+ T cells from blood. Receptors originate from a human donor in good health. Some clones in this sample may be carry-over from other donors' samples.

The rearrangement links TRBV6-2 or TRBV6-3 to TRBJ2-2; without DNA, the TCRdb call of TRBD1 cannot be checked. The length of the CDR3 is 17 residues. Germline loops: CDR1 MNHEY, CDR2 SVGEGT. The CDR3 is CASSYSIPRINTGELFF.

The gene calls are TRBV20-1 and TRBJ2-1; the TCRdb call, TRBD1, lacks DNA for checking. This CDR3 is 14 amino acids long. CDR1 DFQATT and CDR2 SNEGSKA come from the germline V gene (reference sequence). This CDR3 is CSASGGSSYNEKFF.

The chain links TRBV4-3 to TRBJ1-2; with no DNA, the TCRdb D assignment of TRBD1 cannot be verified. The length of the CDR3 is 16 residues. Germline lookup yields CDR1 LGHNA and CDR2 YSLEER. CDR3 residues: CASSQGTGGAPYGYTF.

This chain joins TRBV30 and TRBJ1-1. CDR1 is GTSNPN and CDR2 is SVGIG in the germline V gene (reference sequence). The CDR3 sequence is 11 residues long. The CDR3 region is CAWNLDTEAFF.

The chain uses TRBV20-1 and TRBJ2-3; no DNA is available, so the TRBD1 call from TCRdb remains unchecked. The length of the CDR3 is 15 residues. In germline, CDR1 is DFQATT, CDR2 SNEGSKA (reference sequence). The CDR3: CSARDTSGTVDTQYF.

This chain joins TRBV20-1 and TRBJ1-1; the TCRdb call, TRBD1, lacks DNA for checking. CDR1 and CDR2 from the germline V gene are DFQATT and SNEGSKA (reference sequence). The CDR3 length is 15 residues. This chain's CDR3 is CSAIDLDRPNTEAFF.

The genes are TRBV15 and TRBJ1-3; the D call from TCRdb, TRBD1, cannot be confirmed without DNA. This CDR3 region has 16 residues. The germline V gene encodes CDR1 LNHNV and CDR2 YYDKDF (reference sequence). The chain's CDR3 is CATSREGAGAGNTIYF.

This chain uses TRBV29-1 with TRBJ2-5; TCRdb gives TRBD2 as the D gene, but with no DNA this cannot be confirmed. Per the germline V gene, CDR1 is SQVTM and CDR2 is ANQGSEA. The CDR3 covers 15 residues. This CDR3 is CSVEFTAGVRETQYF.

This chain uses TRBV7-8 with TRBJ2-3; TCRdb picks TRBD1, but there is no DNA to check that call. The CDR3 extends over 18 amino acids. Looked up from germline, CDR1 is SGHVS and CDR2 is FQNEAQ. The CDR3 sequence is CASSPRDRGLSLTDTQYF.

The chain combines TRBV10-1 with TRBJ1-5. The CDR3 runs to 12 residues. Germline V gives CDR1 WNHNN, CDR2 SYGVQD (reference sequence). The CDR3 loop is CASSVRSQPQHF.

The chain links TRBV29-1 to TRBJ2-1. The CDR3 has 14 amino acids. Germline lookup yields CDR1 SQVTM and CDR2 ANQGSEA. The CDR3 reads CSVEEDGTYNEQFF.

This chain joins TRBV6-2 or TRBV6-3 and TRBJ2-1; without DNA, the TCRdb call of TRBD2 cannot be checked. The CDR3 length is 14 residues. Germline-derived CDR1 and CDR2 are MNHEY and SVGEGT. CDR3 amino acids: CATIRNSGRNEQFF.

The chain has TRBV29-1 and TRBJ2-1; TCRdb's D call of TRBD1 is untestable without DNA. The CDR3 extends over 12 amino acids. CDR1 is SQVTM, CDR2 ANQGSEA, per germline. The CDR3 loop reads CSVDGQGYEQFF.

This chain connects TRBV28 to TRBJ2-2; TCRdb picks TRBD2, but there is no DNA to check that call. Per germline, CDR1 MDHEN and CDR2 SYDVKM. CDR3 length: 16 residues. This chain's CDR3 is CASSFPSLSEDRELFF.

The chain uses TRBV12-3 or TRBV12-4 and TRBJ2-7. This CDR3 contains 12 residues. The CDR3 protein is CASSSTGYEQYF.

The chain combines TRBV6-5 with TRBJ2-2. The germline gives CDR1 MNHEY, CDR2 SVGAGI. There are 12 residues in the CDR3. The CDR3 here is CASSQVAGELFF.

V and J are TRBV6-4 and TRBJ1-2. There are 15 residues in the CDR3. Germline V gene data show CDR1 as MRHNA and CDR2 as SNTAGT. CDR3 in amino acids: CASSWEDGANYGYTF.

The chain is built from TRBV7-6 and TRBJ1-5. The CDR3 runs 14 residues. Germline assignment: CDR1 SGHVS and CDR2 FNYEAQ. This chain's CDR3 is CASSLGAGYQPQHF.

The chain has TRBV27 and TRBJ2-1; TCRdb names TRBD1, which stays unverified in the absence of DNA. The length of the CDR3 is 12 residues. Germline CDR1 and CDR2: MNHEY and SMNVEV (reference sequence). CDR3: CASSPTGSEQFF.

The chain is built from TRBV29-1 and TRBJ2-1; TCRdb gives TRBD1 as the D gene, but with no DNA this cannot be confirmed. The CDR3 has 12 residues. Germline V gives CDR1 SQVTM, CDR2 ANQGSEA. CDR3 protein: CSDRQGYNEQFF.

The V call is TRBV7-3, the J call TRBJ1-2; TCRdb reports TRBD1, a call that lacks DNA to check it against. Germline V gene data show CDR1 as SGHTA and CDR2 as FQGTGA. CDR3 length: 13 residues. The CDR3 loop is CASSLGDRAGYTF.

The rearrangement links TRBV10-1 to TRBJ2-7; TCRdb picks TRBD1, but there is no DNA to check that call. From germline, CDR1 is WNHNN and CDR2 SYGVQD (reference sequence). The CDR3 has 14 residues. This CDR3 is CASSDSGKGYEQYF.

The genes are TRBV4-3 and TRBJ2-3; as DNA is missing, the TRBD1 call by TCRdb cannot be tested. The CDR3 runs to 17 residues. Germline V gives CDR1 LGHNA, CDR2 YSLEER. This CDR3 is CARSPIRGGTSTDTQYF.

The chain couples TRBV5-6 to TRBJ2-2; TCRdb designates TRBD1, a call that cannot be tested without DNA. The germline gives CDR1 SGHDT, CDR2 YYEEEE. The CDR3 extends over 16 amino acids. CDR3 amino acids: CASSLVARVTTGELFF.

CDR3 amino acids: CSVEDAIAGDDNEQFF. The V gene is TRBV29-1, the J gene TRBJ2-1; TCRdb's D call of TRBD2 is untestable without DNA. CDR1 SQVTM and CDR2 ANQGSEA come from the germline V gene. The CDR3 spans 16 residues.

This chain joins TRBV21-1 and TRBJ2-1; the D call of TRBD2 rests on TCRdb alone, since no DNA is present to check it. TRBV21-1 is reported as a pseudogene. The CDR3 is 19 residues long. CDR3 amino acids: CASSKRQGPPDDTVPQQFF.

J is TRBJ2-7 and V is TRBV19; TCRdb's assignment of TRBD1 cannot be checked, as there is no DNA. Looked up from germline, CDR1 is LNHDA and CDR2 is SQIVND (reference sequence). The CDR3 extends over 16 amino acids. This CDR3 is CASSINLGQGNDEQYF. Full variable domain (remainder filled in from reference TRBV19 and TRBJ2-7): DGGITQSPKYLFRKEGQNVTLSCEQNLNHDAMYWYRQDPGQGLRLIYYSQIVNDFQKGDIAEGYSVSREKKESFPLTVTSAQKNPTAFYLCASSINLGQGNDEQYFGPGTRLTVT.

The CDR3 sequence: CASSTGGVYEQYF. The chain has TRBV11-2 and TRBJ2-7; TCRdb picks TRBD1, but there is no DNA to check that call. The CDR3 runs to 13 residues. CDR1 SGHAT and CDR2 FQNNGV come from the germline V gene. Full variable domain (missing parts from reference TRBV11-2 and TRBJ2-7): EAGVAQSPRYKIIEKRQSVAFWCNPISGHATLYWYQQILGQGPKLLIQFQNNGVVDDSQLPKDRFSAERLKGVDSTLKIQPAKLEDSAVYLCASSTGGVYEQYFGPGTRLTVT.

The chain links TRBV29-1 to TRBJ2-2. This CDR3 region has 13 residues. Germline lookup yields CDR1 SQVTM and CDR2 ANQGSEA. CDR3 protein: CSVVQSNTGELFF.

V and J are TRBV29-1 and TRBJ2-1; TCRdb picks TRBD2, but there is no DNA to check that call. Germline CDR1 reads SQVTM; CDR2 reads ANQGSEA. The CDR3 has 14 residues. CDR3 sequence reads: CSVVLTSLWNEQFF.